This is a list of T cell receptor beta chains from one sample in a study of OX40 agonist ivuxolimab in advanced cancers. The table came from immunoSEQ multiplex PCR; TCRdb's copy has only in-frame clones and leaves some out. In the table there are 45,000 to 50,000 clones, approximately 90% of which are singletons. Specimen: CD4+ or CD8+ T cells sorted from blood, collected in a trial of the OX40 agonist ivuxolimab. The receptors shown here come from an adult with an advanced solid tumor such as melanoma, head and neck, liver or kidney cancer. CDR3s include the opening cysteine and the closing phenylalanine or tryptophan. The order of the fields is V gene, clone size, CDR3 length, CDR3 protein. Size values are once, few and many counts, or a class for expanded clones, and some rows have none.

TRBV4-1	.	13	CASSQKGATEAFF
TRBV4-1	.	14	CASSQVRNQETQYF
TRBV4-1	.	13	CASSQGTAGEQFF
TRBV2	.	15	CASRRDGSSGNTIYF
TRBV28	few	14	CASRPGLSQETQYF
TRBV6-7	.	15	CASSWRKLAKNIQYF
TRBV29-1	.	15	CSVEDPDRGYTEAFF
TRBV28	.	15	CASSLWARNTGELFF
TRBV11-2	.	12	CASSQAGTEAFF
TRBV27	.	16	CASSLGGRVGGNEQFF
TRBV19	.	11	CASQTGFEQFF
TRBV19	.	17	CASSIDLRDYSNQPQHF
TRBV7-9	.	12	CASRGGLLEQFF
TRBV7-9	.	15	CASSLAGGPEETQYF
TRBV19	.	14	CASSLDREDEKLFF
TRBV21-1	.	16	CASSSAARGDKNIQYF